One and the same sample provided the 25 T cell receptor beta chains below, sequenced in a study of tumor and adjacent non-tumor tissue in lung cancer (dated by TCRdb to about 2018). The library was built by means of multiplex PCR. Reads for this sample came from an Illumina HiSeq 2500. TCRbeta libraries were constructed through three rounds of nested PCR with primers (Table S4) according to protocols modified from ARM-PCR. TCRdb reanalyzed the raw reads on its own, using fastp at Q25 for trimming and MiXCR for clone calling, and kept in-frame beta chains. Every entry covers one CDR3 protein and lists the most common genes and DNA from its rows. The table for this sample lists tens of thousands of distinct CDR3 sequences; roughly 80% of them were counted only once. The ten most abundant clones make up 51% of the sample. Bulk unsorted tissue served as the source for RNA extraction, and RNA quality was assessed using a NanoDrop ND-1000 and an Agilent 2100. The normal lung samples consisted of distant non-tumor tissue collected more than 3 cm from the tumor edge.

The sample taken for sequencing was distant non-tumor lung tissue. The receptors here all came from a man aged 55 to 70 with non-small cell lung cancer.

Only one count was recorded for this clonotype. This CDR3 is missing its conserved last phenylalanine or tryptophan, likely due to a read error. V gene TRBV20-1 combines with J gene TRBJ1-5, with 8 bases lining up with TRBD1. Germline loops: CDR1 DFQATT, CDR2 SNEGSKA (reference sequence). This CDR3 comprises 14 residues. V lost 7 bases to trimming and J lost 1 base; unmatched junction nucleotides: 6. CDR3 DNA: TGCAGTGTTCAGGGGGCCCTCAGCAATCAGCCCCAGCATTCT. This gives the protein CSVQGALSNQPQHS.

This clonotype was counted once. This may be a read error, as it is one base from a much larger clone. The conserved phenylalanine or tryptophan is not found at the CDR3 terminus, so this likely reflects a read error. Here the CDR3 DNA reads TGTGCCAGCAGTTTCTCTGGGACAGACACCGGGGAGCTGTTTATT. It is translated as CASSFSGTDTGELFI. The chain carries TRBV12-3 or TRBV12-4 and TRBJ2-2; TRBD1 matches at 7 bases. The J segment lost 3 bases and the V segment lost 3 bases, leaving 4 bases of the junction unmatched. The CDR3 is 15 residues long.

This clonotype was observed a few times. One end of the junction varies from germline; a read error may be responsible. This chain uses TRBV6-6 with TRBJ1-5; no reliable D call. In germline, CDR1 is MNHNY, CDR2 SVGAGI (reference sequence). CDR3 size: 14 residues. The CDR3 coding sequence is TGTACCAGCAGGTCTGCGGGAACGTGTCAGCCCCAGCATTTT. Its protein is CTSRSAGTCQPQHF.

The V call is TRBV24-1, the J call TRBJ2-5, with 9 bases aligning to TRBD1. The V gene end was trimmed by 4 bases and the J gene end by 7 bases; junction bases not matched to a gene: 15. The CDR3 has 17 residues. CDR1 KGHDR and CDR2 SFDVKD come from the germline V gene. CDR3 DNA sequence: TGTGCCACCAGTGAGGATAGGACAGGGGCCCGGTGGGGGACCCAGTACTTC. Amino acid sequence: CATSEDRTGARWGTQYF.

The count of this clonotype is one. At one end, the junction sequence differs from germline, possibly due to a read error. The chain links TRBV11-2 to TRBJ2-5; D ambiguous. CDR1 is SGHAT, CDR2 FQNNGV, per germline. The CDR3 extends over 13 amino acids. CDR3: CASSYTWGETQYF. CDR3 in DNA: TGTGCAAGCAGCTATACATGGGGAGAGACCCAGTACTTC.

This clonotype occurred once. One end of the junction does not line up with germline, which may come from a read error. The chain carries TRBV20-1 and TRBJ2-1; TRBD2 matches at 8 bases. Germline V gene sequence: CDR1 DFQATT, CDR2 SNEGSKA (reference sequence). This CDR3 has 14 amino acids. CDR3 coding DNA: TGCAGTGCCCCGCGGGCTAGCGGGTGCGACGAGCTGTTCTTC. It specifies CSAPRASGCDELFF.

The rearrangement uses TRBV28 and TRBJ2-3; a possible D gene is TRBD2 (5 bases). The CDR3 sequence is 14 residues long. The germline gives CDR1 MDHEN, CDR2 SYDVKM. The CDR3 loop is CSSSFLSGTDTQYF. DNA for the CDR3: TGTAGCAGCAGTTTCCTTAGCGGCACAGATACGCAGTATTTT. Drawing the rest from reference TRBV28 and TRBJ2-3, the complete variable domain is DVKVTQSSRYLVKRTGEKVFLECVQDMDHENMFWYRQDPGLGLRLIYFSYDVKMKEKGDIPEGYSVSREKKERFSLILESASTNQTSMYLCSSSFLSGTDTQYFGPGTRLTVL.

As regards this clonotype: Sequence at one end of the junction differs from germline and may be a read error. The chain joins TRBV12-3 or TRBV12-4 to TRBJ1-2; tentative D call: TRBD1 (5 bases). The CDR3 has 15 amino acids. CDR3 DNA: TGTTCCAGCAGTTTGGGACTGCCTCGGGGCTATGGCTACACCTTC. It codes for CSSSLGLPRGYGYTF.

The chain recombines TRBV6-2 or TRBV6-3 with TRBJ1-1; D is uncertain. The CDR3 sequence is 14 residues long. CDR1 is MNHEY, CDR2 SVGEGT, per germline. Trimming removed 4 bases at V and 8 bases at J, with 17 bases between. CDR3 DNA: TGTGCCAGCAGTTGCCCCTACGGGAACGCCGAAGCTTTCTTT. Translating it yields CASSCPYGNAEAFF.

The rearrangement uses TRBV11-2 and TRBJ1-2; possibly TRBD1 for D (5 bases). V was clipped by 7 bases and J by 1 base, with 16 bases between them. CDR3 length equals 15 residues. From germline, CDR1 is SGHAT and CDR2 FQNNGV. The CDR3 here is CASNLDVRGNYGYTF. The CDR3 nucleotides are TGTGCCAGCAATCTCGATGTTAGGGGTAACTATGGCTACACCTTC.

Regarding this clonotype: Mismatch with germline at one junction end may stem from a read error. The V call is TRBV11-2, the J call TRBJ2-5; a possible D gene is TRBD1 (6 bases). Per germline, CDR1 SGHAT and CDR2 FQNNGV. The CDR3 is 13 amino acids. CDR3 nucleotide sequence: TGTGCCAGTGGCTCTACAGGGAAAGAGACTCAGTACTTC. Its translation: CASGSTGKETQYF.

Regarding this clonotype: One end of the junction does not line up with germline, which may come from a read error. V is TRBV11-3 and J is TRBJ2-1, with 13 nucleotides matching TRBD2. Germline loops: CDR1 SGHNT, CDR2 YENEEA. The CDR3 contains 20 residues. The CDR3 DNA sequence: TGTGCCAGCCGCTTAAACCCCGGGACTAGCGGGGCAAGCTCCTACAATGAGCAGTTCTTC. Translating it yields CASRLNPGTSGASSYNEQFF.

This clonotype was counted once. As the CDR3 is not closed by the conserved phenylalanine or tryptophan, this likely results from a read error. V usage is TRBV11-2 and J usage is TRBJ2-5; no firm D call. CDR3 length equals 13 residues. Per germline, CDR1 SGHAT and CDR2 FQNNGV. CDR3 in amino acids: CVSISTREETQYL. The CDR3 DNA sequence: TGTGTCAGCATCTCTACAAGGGAAGAGACCCAGTACTTG.

Turning to this clonotype: Being one base from a much bigger clone, this may be a read error. The chain couples TRBV14 to TRBJ2-7; the D is unclear. Germline-derived CDR1 and CDR2 are SGHDN and FVKESK. The CDR3 runs 11 residues. Trimming stripped 4 bases from V and 9 bases from J, with 10 bases between. This chain's CDR3 is CASSRRRGQYF. The CDR3 nucleotides are TGTGCCAGCAGCCGCCGGCGCGGGCAGTACTTC.

The gene calls are TRBV11-3 and TRBJ2-7; D is tentatively TRBD1 or TRBD2 (6 bases each). The CDR3 totals 13 residues. V was pared by 5 bases and J by 7 bases, with 15 bases between. Germline V gene data show CDR1 as SGHNT and CDR2 as YENEEA. The CDR3 bases are TGTGCCAGCAGCCCCCGGGGGCCATATGAGCAGTACTTC. Amino acids: CASSPRGPYEQYF.

Concerning this clonotype: One end of the junction fails to match germline, which may point to a read error. The V call is TRBV2, the J call TRBJ2-3; 8 bases match TRBD1. The CDR3 totals 15 residues. Germline-derived CDR1 and CDR2 are SNHLY and FYNNEI. The CDR3 DNA is TGTGCTAGCAGTGACCAGGGGGCCCGCACAGATACGCAGTATTTT. Amino acid sequence: CASSDQGARTDTQYF.

Details on this clonotype: Without the conserved terminal phenylalanine or tryptophan, this CDR3 likely stems from a read error. CDR3 protein: CASSYSLGAGGMNKQFY. DNA of the CDR3: TGTGCCAGCAGTTACTCCCTGGGAGCGGGAGGCATGAATAAGCAGTTCTAC. The V gene is TRBV6-2 or TRBV6-3, the J gene TRBJ2-1, with 9 bases fitting TRBD2. This CDR3 spans 17 amino acids. V lost 0 bases, J lost 11 bases, and 14 bases stayed unmatched. CDR1 and CDR2 (germline): MNHEY, SVGEGT.

As to this clonotype: The junction shows a germline mismatch at one end, possibly a read error. The chain uses TRBV29-1 and TRBJ2-4, with 7 bases lining up with TRBD1. CDR1 SQVTM and CDR2 ANQGSEA come from the germline V gene. The CDR3 is 15 amino acids. The DNA for the CDR3 is TGCAGCGTTGAGGTAGTAGGGACAGCCAAAAACAATCAGTACTTC. Its protein product is CSVEVVGTAKNNQYF.

Regarding this clonotype: The germline gene is not matched at one end of the junction; a read error may be the cause. This chain uses TRBV10-1 with TRBJ1-2; the D is unclear. There are 13 residues in the CDR3. The germline V gene encodes CDR1 WNHNN and CDR2 SYGVQD (reference sequence). The CDR3 region is CSSSEHLSYGYTF. The CDR3 bases are TGCTCCAGCTCCGAGCACCTGAGCTATGGCTACACCTTC.

V and J are TRBV11-3 and TRBJ2-2, with 8 bases that match TRBD2. The germline V gene encodes CDR1 SGHNT and CDR2 YENEEA. V dropped 8 bases and J dropped 6; count of bases not matched to a gene: 20. The CDR3 covers 18 residues. Here the CDR3 reads CASGSRGAGAYRAGELFF. DNA for the CDR3: TGTGCCAGCGGATCCCGGGGAGCGGGAGCATACAGAGCCGGGGAGCTGTTTTTT.

This clonotype was observed a single time. The gene calls are TRBV11-3 and TRBJ1-4, with 8 nucleotides matching TRBD1. In germline, CDR1 is SGHNT, CDR2 YENEEA. The CDR3 is 13 amino acids. With 7 bases clipped from V and 8 bases from J, the junction kept 6 bases outside the gene matches. The CDR3 DNA follows: TGTGCCAGCATGGGACAGGATTGGGAAAAACTGTTTTTT. Translation gives CASMGQDWEKLFF.

As concerns this clonotype: A read error may account for a junction end that differs from germline. The chain is built from TRBV11-2 and TRBJ2-6, with D maybe TRBD1 (5 bases). This CDR3 has 19 residues. Germline-derived CDR1 and CDR2 are SGHAT and FQNNGV. Here the CDR3 DNA reads TGTGCCAGCAGCTTAGTTCCAAAGGACACGCCCTCTGAGGCCAACGTCCTGGCTTTC. This gives the protein CASSLVPKDTPSEANVLAF. Full variable domain (remainder filled in from reference TRBV11-2 and TRBJ2-6): EAGVAQSPRYKIIEKRQSVAFWCNPISGHATLYWYQQILGQGPKLLIQFQNNGVVDDSQLPKDRFSAERLKGVDSTLKIQPAKLEDSAVYLCASSLVPKDTPSEANVLAFGAGSRLTVL.

Concerning this clonotype itself: This CDR3 fails to terminate in the conserved phenylalanine or tryptophan, so it likely reflects a read error. The V gene is TRBV20-1, the J gene TRBJ1-2; 7 bases match TRBD1. CDR1 and CDR2 from the germline V gene are DFQATT and SNEGSKA (reference sequence). This CDR3 is built from 15 residues. The CDR3 DNA follows: TGCAGTACTAGAGAGGGGGCTAGGGCCTACTATGGCTACACCTTA. Its translation is CSTREGARAYYGYTL.

Comment on this clonotype: Since the CDR3 does not end with the conserved phenylalanine or tryptophan, this likely comes from a read error. The CDR3 sequence: CATSLINEQFY. Written as DNA, the CDR3 is TGTGCCACCAGTTTAATCAATGAGCAGTTCTAC. The genes are TRBV12-3 or TRBV12-4 and TRBJ2-1, with D hard to call. The CDR3 extends over 11 amino acids.

Of note for this clonotype: A read error may produce the germline difference seen at one junction end. V and J are TRBV6-5 and TRBJ2-6, with 10 bases fitting TRBD2. The CDR3 consists of 17 residues. Looked up from germline, CDR1 is MNHEY and CDR2 is SVGAGI. In DNA form, the CDR3 reads TGTGCCAGCATCCTAGCGGGAGCCAGTTCTGGGGCCAACGACCTGACTTTC. Residues: CASILAGASSGANDLTF.